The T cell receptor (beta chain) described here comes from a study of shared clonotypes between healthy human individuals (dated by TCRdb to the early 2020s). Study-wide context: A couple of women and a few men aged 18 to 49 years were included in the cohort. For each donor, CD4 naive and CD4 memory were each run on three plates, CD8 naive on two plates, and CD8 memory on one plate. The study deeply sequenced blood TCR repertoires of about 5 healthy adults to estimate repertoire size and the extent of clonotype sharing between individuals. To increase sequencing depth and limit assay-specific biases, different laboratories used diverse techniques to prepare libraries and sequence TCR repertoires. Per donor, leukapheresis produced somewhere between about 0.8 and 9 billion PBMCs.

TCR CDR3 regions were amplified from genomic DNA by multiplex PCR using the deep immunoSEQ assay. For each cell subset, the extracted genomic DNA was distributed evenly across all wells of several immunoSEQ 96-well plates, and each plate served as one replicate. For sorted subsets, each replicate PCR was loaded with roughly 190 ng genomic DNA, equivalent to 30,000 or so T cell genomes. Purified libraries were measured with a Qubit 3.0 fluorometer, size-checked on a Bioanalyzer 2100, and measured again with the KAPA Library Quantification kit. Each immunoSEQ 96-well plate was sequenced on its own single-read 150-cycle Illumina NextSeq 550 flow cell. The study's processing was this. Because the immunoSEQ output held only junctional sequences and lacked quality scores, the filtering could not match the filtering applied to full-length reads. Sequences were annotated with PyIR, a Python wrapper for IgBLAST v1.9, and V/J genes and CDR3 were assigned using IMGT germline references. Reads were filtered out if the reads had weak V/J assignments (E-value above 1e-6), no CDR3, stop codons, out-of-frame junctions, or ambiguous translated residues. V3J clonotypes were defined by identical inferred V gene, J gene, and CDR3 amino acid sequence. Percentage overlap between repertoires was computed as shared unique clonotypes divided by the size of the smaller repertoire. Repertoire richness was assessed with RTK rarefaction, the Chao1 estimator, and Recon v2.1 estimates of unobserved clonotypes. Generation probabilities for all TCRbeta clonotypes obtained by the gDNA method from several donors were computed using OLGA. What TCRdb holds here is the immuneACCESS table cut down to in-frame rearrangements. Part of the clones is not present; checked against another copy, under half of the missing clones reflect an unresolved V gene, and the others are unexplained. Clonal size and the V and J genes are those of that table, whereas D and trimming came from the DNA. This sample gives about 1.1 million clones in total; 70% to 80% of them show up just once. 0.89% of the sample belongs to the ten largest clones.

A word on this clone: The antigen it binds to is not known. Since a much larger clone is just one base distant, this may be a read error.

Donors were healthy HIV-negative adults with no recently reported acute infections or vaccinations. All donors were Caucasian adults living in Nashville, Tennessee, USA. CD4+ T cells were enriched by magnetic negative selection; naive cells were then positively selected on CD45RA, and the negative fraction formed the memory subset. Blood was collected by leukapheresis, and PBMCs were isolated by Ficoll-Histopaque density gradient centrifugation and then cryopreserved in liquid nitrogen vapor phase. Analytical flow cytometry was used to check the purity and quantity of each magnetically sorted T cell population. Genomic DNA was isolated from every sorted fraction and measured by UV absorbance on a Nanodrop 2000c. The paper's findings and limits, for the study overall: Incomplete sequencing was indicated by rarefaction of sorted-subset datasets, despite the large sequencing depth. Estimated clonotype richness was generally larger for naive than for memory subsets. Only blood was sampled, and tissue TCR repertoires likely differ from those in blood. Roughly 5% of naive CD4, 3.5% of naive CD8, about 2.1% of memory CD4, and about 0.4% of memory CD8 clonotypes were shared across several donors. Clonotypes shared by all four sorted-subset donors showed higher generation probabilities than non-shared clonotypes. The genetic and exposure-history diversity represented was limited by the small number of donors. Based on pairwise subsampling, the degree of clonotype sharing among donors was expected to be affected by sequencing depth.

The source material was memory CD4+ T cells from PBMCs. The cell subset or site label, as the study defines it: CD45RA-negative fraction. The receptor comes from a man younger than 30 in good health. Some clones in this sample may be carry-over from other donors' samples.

The DNA is as follows: TGTGCCAGCAGCTTAACGCGGGGCGGGAGGCCCGAGCAGTACTTC. This encodes CASSLTRGGRPEQYF. The sequence joins TRBV11-2 to TRBJ2-7; the central 8 bases match TRBD2. V ends up 2 bases short and J 6 bases short, with an unmatched junction base count of 9. The germline V gene specifies SGHAT as CDR1 and FQNNGV as CDR2. The CDR3 has 15 amino acids, counting the end cysteine and phenylalanine. Only CDR3 DNA remains: 45 bases, in frame from the first base.